The entry below gives a single T cell receptor (beta chain) sequence along with its context. Per germline, CDR1 LGHDT and CDR2 YNNKEL (reference sequence). The V and J ends lost 3 bases and 4 bases respectively, with 10 bases between them. This CDR3 region has 13 residues. The data belong to a study of blood T cell repertoires in COVID-19. On the study more broadly: Acute and convalescent COVID-19 specimens originated in the United States, Italy and Spain. Nucleic acid was either cDNA or gDNA, and it came from T cells, B-cell-depleted T cells, or PBMCs.

In the source study's methods: Estimated nucleated cell counts came from reference gene primer amplification. The protocol was immunoSEQ multiplex PCR, while the TCRdb copy is restricted to in-frame clones and leaves out a portion. V, J and clone size are taken as reported in that table, and D and trimming were inferred from the DNA itself. The sample has hundreds of thousands of clones; roughly 80% are singletons. Sequencing was carried out using peripheral blood. This chain uses TRBV3-1 (or the pseudogene TRBV3-2) with TRBJ2-7; D possibly corresponds to TRBD2 (6 bases). The receptor was isolated from a man at least 80 years old with acute or convalescent COVID-19. CDR3 nucleotide sequence: TGTGCCAGCAGCCATATTAGCGGTTACGAGCAGTACTTC. Translated, it gives CASSHISGYEQYF.